The entry below gives a single T cell receptor beta chain sequence along with its context. Its antigen is not yet known. No per-base quality is available; no much larger clone lies one base away. The sample comes from a study of blood T cell repertoires in COVID-19 (dated by TCRdb to 2020 to 2022). Looking at the study overall: Samples covering the acute and convalescent phases of COVID-19 were provided by collaborators in the United States, Italy and Spain. The prospective study material was composed of cDNA or gDNA derived from T cells, B-cell-depleted T cells, or PBMCs. The dataset comprised deeply sampled blood TCRbeta repertoires from subjects exposed to, actively infected with, or recovered from COVID-19. The repertoires were released in a freely available public database intended as a resource for research on the immune response to SARS-CoV-2. Samples were obtained from the ongoing ImmuneRACE study (first 160 participants) and from 950 to 1,500 subjects provided by 6 global collaborators. Sample metadata almost always included a de-identified subject ID, COVID-19 status, age in years and sex. HLA class I and class II types, where available, came from metadata supplied by the sample provider rather than from assay-based typing. The research as a whole found: Clinical and demographic metadata were provided uncurated, with the amount varying by source and participant.

Inclusive of the bounding cysteine and phenylalanine, the CDR3 is 14 residues long. This entry keeps only the CDR3 DNA: 42 bases, framed from base 1. Taken from the germline V gene, the CDR1 and CDR2 loops are MNHEY and SVGAGI. Trimming takes 8 bases from V and 0 bases from J, and the germline ends sit 11 bases apart. TCRbeta CDR3 regions were amplified from genomic DNA by means of the immunoSEQ Assay, a bias-controlled multiplex PCR. In the original analysis: The number of nucleated cells in each sample was estimated from the amplification of reference gene primers within the assay. Sequence reads were collapsed and filtered to measure the absolute abundance of every unique TCRbeta CDR3 rearrangement. For each sample, productive Simpson clonality was calculated by taking the square root of Simpson's diversity index across productive rearrangements. Drawn from immuneACCESS, this table holds only the in-frame rearrangements with V and J called that TCRdb kept. Clones are partly lost; checked studies trace under half to an unresolved V gene and leave the rest unexplained. D and trimming come from the DNA, and the V and J calls and clone size come from that table. The sample table records roughly 200,000 clones; around 84% of these occur just once. The ten top clones hold around 14% of the sample.

The collaborating institutions used their own protocols to collect whole blood in K2EDTA tubes. Collaborator samples were shipped for TCRbeta analysis as frozen whole blood, isolated PBMCs, or DNA extracted from either sample type. The TCR was taken from a human donor in a cohort sampled during active COVID-19. Sequencing was done on a sample of peripheral blood. The rearranged chain carries TRBV6-5 and TRBJ1-3; tentative D gene TRBD1, with 6 bases matching. The nucleotide sequence reads as follows: TGTGCCAGCCACAGGGCTTTCTCTGGAAACACCATATATTTT. This encodes CASHRAFSGNTIYF.